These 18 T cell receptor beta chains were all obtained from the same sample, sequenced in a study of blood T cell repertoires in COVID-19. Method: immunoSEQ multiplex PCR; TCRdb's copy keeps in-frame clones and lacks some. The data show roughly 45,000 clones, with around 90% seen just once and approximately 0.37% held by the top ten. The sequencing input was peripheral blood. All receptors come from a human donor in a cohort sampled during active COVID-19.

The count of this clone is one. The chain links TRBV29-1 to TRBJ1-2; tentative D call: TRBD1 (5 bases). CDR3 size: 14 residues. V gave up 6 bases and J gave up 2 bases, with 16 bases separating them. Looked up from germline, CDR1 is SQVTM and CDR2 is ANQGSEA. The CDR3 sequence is CSVAISGENYGYTF. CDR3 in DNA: TGCAGCGTGGCCATTTCGGGGGAGAACTATGGCTACACCTTC.

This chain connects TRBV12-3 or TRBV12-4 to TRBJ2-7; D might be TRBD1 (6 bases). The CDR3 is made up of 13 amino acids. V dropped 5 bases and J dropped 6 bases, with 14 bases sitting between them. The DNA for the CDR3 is TGTGCCAGCAGTCCCGACAGGTGGAGCGAGCAGTACTTC. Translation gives CASSPDRWSEQYF.

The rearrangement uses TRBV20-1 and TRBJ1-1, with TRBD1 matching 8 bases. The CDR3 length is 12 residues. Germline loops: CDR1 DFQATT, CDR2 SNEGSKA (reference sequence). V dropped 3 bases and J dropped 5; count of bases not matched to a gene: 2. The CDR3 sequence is CSASTGGTEAFF. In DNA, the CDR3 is TGCAGTGCTAGTACAGGGGGTACTGAAGCTTTCTTT.

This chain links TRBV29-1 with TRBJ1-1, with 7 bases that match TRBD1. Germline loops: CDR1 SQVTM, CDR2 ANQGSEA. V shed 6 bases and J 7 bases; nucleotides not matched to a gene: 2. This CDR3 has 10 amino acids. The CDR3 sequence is CSVAGGEAFF. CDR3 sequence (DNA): TGCAGCGTCGCAGGGGGTGAAGCTTTCTTT.

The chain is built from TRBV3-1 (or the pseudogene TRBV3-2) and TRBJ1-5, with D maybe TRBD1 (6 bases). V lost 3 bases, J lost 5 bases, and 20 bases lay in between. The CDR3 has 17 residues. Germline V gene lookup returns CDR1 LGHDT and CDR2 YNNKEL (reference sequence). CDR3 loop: CASSQGKSGTTYQPQHF. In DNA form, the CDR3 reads TGTGCCAGCAGCCAGGGCAAATCCGGGACAACCTATCAGCCCCAGCATTTT.

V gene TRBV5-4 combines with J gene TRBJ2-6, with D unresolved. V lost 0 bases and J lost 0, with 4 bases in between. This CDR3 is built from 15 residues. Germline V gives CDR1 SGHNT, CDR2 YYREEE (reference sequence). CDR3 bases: TGTGCCAGCAGCTTGGGGAGCTCTGGGGCCAACGTCCTGACTTTC. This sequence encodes CASSLGSSGANVLTF.

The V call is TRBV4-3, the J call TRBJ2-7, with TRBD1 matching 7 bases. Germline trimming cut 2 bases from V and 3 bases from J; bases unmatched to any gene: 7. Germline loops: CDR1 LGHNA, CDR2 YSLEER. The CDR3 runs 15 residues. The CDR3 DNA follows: TGCGCCAGCAGCCAATATACAGGGGCCGACTACGAGCAGTACTTC. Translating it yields CASSQYTGADYEQYF.

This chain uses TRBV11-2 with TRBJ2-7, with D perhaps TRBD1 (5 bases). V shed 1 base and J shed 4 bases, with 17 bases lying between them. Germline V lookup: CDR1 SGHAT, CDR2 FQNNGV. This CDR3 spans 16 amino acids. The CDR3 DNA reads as TGTGCCAGCAGCTTAGGGTGGGGCCAAGGGCGATACGAGCAGTACTTC. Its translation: CASSLGWGQGRYEQYF.

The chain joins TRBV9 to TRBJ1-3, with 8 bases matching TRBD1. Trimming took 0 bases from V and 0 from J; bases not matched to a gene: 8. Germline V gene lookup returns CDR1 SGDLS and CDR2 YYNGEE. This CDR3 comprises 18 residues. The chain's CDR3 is CASSVDTRGQASGNTIYF. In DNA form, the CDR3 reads TGTGCCAGCAGCGTAGATACGAGGGGACAGGCCTCTGGAAACACCATATATTTT. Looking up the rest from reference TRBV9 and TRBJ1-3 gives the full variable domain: DSGVTQTPKHLITATGQRVTLRCSPRSGDLSVYWYQQSLDQGLQFLIQYYNGEERAKGNILERFSAQQFPDLHSELNLSSLELGDSALYFCASSVDTRGQASGNTIYFGEGSWLTVV.

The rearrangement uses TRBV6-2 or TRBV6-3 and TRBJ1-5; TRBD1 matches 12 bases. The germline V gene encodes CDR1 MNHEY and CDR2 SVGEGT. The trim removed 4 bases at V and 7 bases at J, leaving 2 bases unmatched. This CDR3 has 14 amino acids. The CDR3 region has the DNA TGTGCCAGCAGTTCGGGACAGGGGGCCCAGCCCCAGCATTTT. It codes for CASSSGQGAQPQHF.

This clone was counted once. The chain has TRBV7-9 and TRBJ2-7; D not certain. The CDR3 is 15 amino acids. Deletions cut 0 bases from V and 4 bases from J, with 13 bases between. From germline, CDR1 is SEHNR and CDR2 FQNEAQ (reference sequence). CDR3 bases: TGTGCCAGCAGCTTAGCTGCAACAGAAAGATACGAGCAGTACTTC. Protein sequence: CASSLAATERYEQYF.

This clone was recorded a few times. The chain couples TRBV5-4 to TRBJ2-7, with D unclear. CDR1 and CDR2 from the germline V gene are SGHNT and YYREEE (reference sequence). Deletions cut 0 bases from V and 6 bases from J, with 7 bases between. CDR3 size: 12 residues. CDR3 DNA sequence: TGTGCCAGCAGCTTGGCAGATCTCGAGCAGTACTTC. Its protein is CASSLADLEQYF. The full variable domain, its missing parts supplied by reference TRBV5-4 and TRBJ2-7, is ETGVTQSPTHLIKTRGQQVTLRCSSQSGHNTVSWYQQALGQGPQFIFQYYREEENGRGNFPPRFSGLQFPNYSSELNVNALELDDSALYLCASSLADLEQYFGPGTRLTVT.

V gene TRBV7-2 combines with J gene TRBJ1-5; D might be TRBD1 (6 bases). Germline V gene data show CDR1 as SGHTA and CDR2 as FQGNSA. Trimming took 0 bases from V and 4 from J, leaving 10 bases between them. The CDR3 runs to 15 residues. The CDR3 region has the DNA TGTGCCAGCAGCTTAGCCGGACAGACAAATCAGCCCCAGCATTTT. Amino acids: CASSLAGQTNQPQHF.

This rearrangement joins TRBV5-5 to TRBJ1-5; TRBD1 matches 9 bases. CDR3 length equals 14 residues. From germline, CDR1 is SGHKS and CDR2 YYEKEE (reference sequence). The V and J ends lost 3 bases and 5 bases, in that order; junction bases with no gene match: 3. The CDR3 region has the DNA TGTGCCAGCAGCTCCGGGACAGGGTATCAGCCCCAGCATTTT. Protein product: CASSSGTGYQPQHF.

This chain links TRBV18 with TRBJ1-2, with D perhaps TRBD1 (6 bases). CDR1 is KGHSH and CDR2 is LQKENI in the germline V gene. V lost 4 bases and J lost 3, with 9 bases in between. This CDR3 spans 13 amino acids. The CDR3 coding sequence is TGTGCCAGCTCACTTCGGACAGACTATGGCTACACCTTC. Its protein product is CASSLRTDYGYTF.

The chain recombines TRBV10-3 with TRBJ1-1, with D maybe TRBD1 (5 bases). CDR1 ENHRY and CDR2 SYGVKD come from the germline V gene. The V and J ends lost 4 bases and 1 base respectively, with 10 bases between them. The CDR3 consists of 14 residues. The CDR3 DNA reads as TGTGCCATCAGTGTTGGCAGGGAGAACACTGAAGCTTTCTTT. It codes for CAISVGRENTEAFF.

CDR3 amino acids: CASSVDNSNQPQHF. In DNA form, the CDR3 reads TGTGCCAGCAGCGTTGACAATAGTAACCAGCCCCAGCATTTT. V usage is TRBV7-2 and J usage is TRBJ1-5; D remains unclear. Germline CDR1 SGHTA, CDR2 FQGNSA. The V end lost 5 bases, the J end lost 7 bases, and 15 bases lay between the germline ends. This CDR3 spans 14 amino acids.

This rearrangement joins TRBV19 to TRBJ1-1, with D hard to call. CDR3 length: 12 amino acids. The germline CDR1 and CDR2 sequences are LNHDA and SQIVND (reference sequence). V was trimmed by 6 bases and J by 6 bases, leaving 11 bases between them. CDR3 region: CASRLRGAEAFF. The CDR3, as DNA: TGTGCCAGTAGATTAAGAGGCGCTGAAGCTTTCTTT.